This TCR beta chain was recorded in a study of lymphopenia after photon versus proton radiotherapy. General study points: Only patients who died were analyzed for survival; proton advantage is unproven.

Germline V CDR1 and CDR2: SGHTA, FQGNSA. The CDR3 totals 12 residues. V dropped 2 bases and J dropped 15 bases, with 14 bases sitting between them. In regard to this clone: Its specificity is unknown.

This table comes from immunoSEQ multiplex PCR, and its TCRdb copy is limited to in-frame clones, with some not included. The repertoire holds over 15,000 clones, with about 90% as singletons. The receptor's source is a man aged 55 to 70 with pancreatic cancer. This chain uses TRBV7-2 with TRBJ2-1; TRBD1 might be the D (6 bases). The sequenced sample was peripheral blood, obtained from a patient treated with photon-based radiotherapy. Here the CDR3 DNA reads TGTGCCAGCAGCTTAACGACTGGCAGGGGGTTCTTC. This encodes CASSLTTGRGFF.